The clone carrying this T cell receptor beta chain was seen repeatedly, ten times or more. The antigen is not known. TCRdb used MiXCR to reprocess the multiplex PCR reads, holding one entry per CDR3 protein. The repertoire holds 15,000 to 20,000 distinct CDR3 sequences, with roughly 64% as singletons. The data stem from a study of breast tumors, draining lymph nodes, adjacent tissues. Findings and limits, study-wide: The data were judged consistent with most tumor T cells coming from lymph node and expanding in tumor. Tumor repertoires ranked between lymph nodes and nontumor tissue in diversity, with V and J gene preferences.

The CDR3 has 16 amino acids. Germline CDR1 is SGHVS and CDR2 is FNYEAQ. Trimming at V came to 3 bases and at J to 4 bases, leaving 7 bases not matched to a gene. The clonotype was recovered from a female donor with breast cancer. Some clones in this sample may be carry-over from other donors' samples. This chain uses TRBV7-6 with TRBJ2-1; 9 nucleotides match TRBD1. The source material was tumor-adjacent breast tissue. The CDR3 spells CASSFNGDRVYNEQFF. For the CDR3, the DNA is TGTGCCAGCAGCTTTAATGGGGACAGGGTGTACAATGAGCAGTTCTTC.